This T cell receptor (beta chain) came from a study of Tregs in tolerant kidney transplant recipients. Repertoires were generated with immunoSEQ multiplex PCR, while TCRdb's copy carries only in-frame clones and drops some. The sample records roughly 68,000 clones, about four fifths being singletons. Notes on this clone: What it recognizes is unknown.

The study's findings and limits: Tregs expanded with activated donor B cells seemed most donor-specific.

This CDR3 has 14 residues. Per germline, CDR1 SGHDT and CDR2 YYEEEE. V shed 4 bases and J shed 0 bases, with 10 bases lying between them. The source is a human donor in good health. This chain uses TRBV5-6 with TRBJ1-1, with D perhaps TRBD1 (6 bases). Sequencing used CD4+ T cells from blood. The CDR3 is CASSKWTVNTEAFF. The CDR3 bases are TGTGCCAGCAGCAAATGGACAGTGAACACTGAAGCTTTCTTT.